The sample holds a few counts of the clone carrying this TCR beta chain. Under the authors' procedure: Quantification of nucleated cells was approximated via reference gene primer amplification. Measured with immunoSEQ multiplex PCR; TCRdb has only the in-frame clones, and not every one. Clone size and V and J calls were adopted from that table, with D and trimming inferred from the DNA. The table lists over 100,000 clones, about four fifths of them singletons. This entry comes from a study of blood T cell repertoires in COVID-19. Study in general: The United States, Italy and Spain supplied acute and convalescent COVID-19 samples. PBMCs, B-cell-depleted T cells, or T cells were the source of the cDNA or gDNA that made up the material.

This clonotype was sampled from a woman older than 75 with active or convalescent COVID-19. The sequencing input was peripheral blood.

The CDR3 nucleotides are TGTGCCAGCAGCCGAGCGAAGAGGCAAGAGACCCAGTACTTC. Its translation is CASSRAKRQETQYF. The chain couples TRBV7-9 to TRBJ2-5; D gene uncertain. CDR1 and CDR2 (germline): SEHNR, FQNEAQ (reference sequence). The CDR3 is 14 residues long. Trimming removed 5 bases from V and 2 bases from J, with 12 bases in between.